These 15 T cell receptor beta chains were sequenced from one sample in a study of blood T cell repertoires in COVID-19. The method was immunoSEQ multiplex PCR; TCRdb's version includes in-frame clones alone and lacks a portion of them. The data contain 200,000 to 300,000 clones, 80% to 90% of them singletons. Material: peripheral blood. The receptor source for this set is a man between 25 and 39 years old with active or convalescent COVID-19.

The CDR3 DNA reads TGTGCCACCAGCAGAGGGATACAGGGCAATCAGCCCCAGCATTTT. This codes for CATSRGIQGNQPQHF. The V and J genes are TRBV15 and TRBJ1-5, with D perhaps matching TRBD1 (5 bases). V lost 1 base and J lost 2, with 9 bases in between. The CDR3 is made up of 15 amino acids. Germline values: CDR1 LNHNV, CDR2 YYDKDF (reference sequence).

CDR3 DNA sequence: TGCGCCAGCAGCTTGAATTTGGGGGCCAGCCAGACATCCAACTATGGCTACACCTTC. Amino acids: CASSLNLGASQTSNYGYTF. V is TRBV5-1 and J is TRBJ1-2, with D possibly being TRBD1 (6 bases). Trimming stripped 1 base from V and 2 bases from J, with 24 bases between. Germline V lookup: CDR1 SGHRS, CDR2 YFSETQ. This CDR3 region has 19 residues.

In this sample, this clone turned up a few times. The chain combines TRBV29-1 with TRBJ2-5; TRBD1 aligns across 10 bases. The CDR3 is made up of 14 amino acids. V shed 1 base, J shed 2 bases, and the junction held 1 base outside the gene matches. CDR1 is SQVTM and CDR2 is ANQGSEA in the germline V gene. In DNA form, the CDR3 reads TGCAGCGTTGAAGGGACAGGGGGACAAGAGACCCAGTACTTC. This encodes CSVEGTGGQETQYF.

The chain carries TRBV7-6 and TRBJ1-1; 7 bases map to TRBD1. The V gene end was trimmed by 4 bases and the J gene end by 2 bases; junction bases not matched to a gene: 10. Germline assignment: CDR1 SGHVS and CDR2 FNYEAQ. The CDR3 runs to 16 residues. CDR3 sequence reads: CASSSGRDSGNTEAFF. CDR3 bases: TGTGCCAGCAGCTCTGGGCGGGACAGTGGAAACACTGAAGCTTTCTTT.

V gene TRBV5-1 combines with J gene TRBJ2-1, with 13 bases fitting TRBD2. Germline assignment: CDR1 SGHRS and CDR2 YFSETQ. J lost 7 bases, V lost 2 bases, and 3 bases had no gene match. The CDR3 spans 15 residues. The CDR3 protein is CASSFPLAGGNEQFF. The CDR3 nucleotides are TGCGCCAGCAGCTTTCCACTAGCGGGGGGGAATGAGCAGTTCTTC.

V gene TRBV10-3 combines with J gene TRBJ1-5, with 7 nucleotides matching TRBD1. This CDR3 contains 12 residues. The germline gives CDR1 ENHRY, CDR2 SYGVKD. V gave up 10 bases and J gave up 5 bases; unmatched junction bases: 5. CDR3 nucleotides: TGTGCCACCGGGACAGAAGATCAGCCCCAGCATTTT. This codes for CATGTEDQPQHF.

The chain employs TRBV9 and TRBJ2-4; maybe TRBD2 (6 bases). Trimming shortened V by 1 base and J by 0 bases, and 26 bases separated the two germline ends. CDR3 length: 21 amino acids. Germline V lookup: CDR1 SGDLS, CDR2 YYNGEE. This chain's CDR3 is CASSVPGPPASAAIAKNIQYF. DNA for the CDR3: TGTGCCAGCAGCGTACCGGGGCCGCCGGCTAGCGCGGCTATAGCCAAAAACATTCAGTACTTC.

This clone was counted only a few times. This chain joins TRBV5-4 and TRBJ1-2, with D hard to call. CDR1 is SGHNT and CDR2 is YYREEE in the germline V gene (reference sequence). The CDR3 runs 17 residues. V lost 1 base to trimming and J lost 1 base, with 17 bases between them. The CDR3 sequence: CASSLRVVGGLNYGYTF. The CDR3 DNA is TGTGCCAGCAGCTTGAGAGTTGTCGGCGGACTTAACTATGGCTACACCTTC.

This clone was recorded a few times. The CDR3 loop is CASSNRGGDEQFF. The CDR3 coding sequence is TGTGCCAGCAGTAACAGGGGTGGGGATGAGCAGTTCTTC. V is TRBV6-6 and J is TRBJ2-1, with TRBD1 matching over 7 bases. Germline lookup yields CDR1 MNHNY and CDR2 SVGAGI (reference sequence). The length of the CDR3 is 13 residues. Trimming removed 5 bases from V and 8 bases from J; junction bases left unmatched: 6.

The chain couples TRBV6-5 to TRBJ2-1; 7 nucleotides agree with TRBD1. Trimming cost V 7 bases and J 5 bases; bases outside gene matches: 8. CDR1 MNHEY and CDR2 SVGAGI come from the germline V gene. There are 14 residues in the CDR3. CDR3 residues: CASTTRDRNNEQFF. CDR3 coding DNA: TGTGCCAGCACCACAAGGGACAGAAACAATGAGCAGTTCTTC.

The chain has TRBV4-1 and TRBJ1-5, with unresolved D. Deletions cut 0 bases from V and 1 base from J, with 7 bases between. The germline gives CDR1 MGHRA, CDR2 YSYEKL. The CDR3 loop spans 15 amino acids. The CDR3 loop is CASSQDRRSNQPQHF. The CDR3 coding sequence is TGCGCCAGCAGCCAAGATAGGAGGAGCAATCAGCCCCAGCATTTT.

The CDR3 protein is CASSSDRDVNGYTF. The CDR3 DNA is TGTGCCAGCAGCTCCGACAGGGACGTTAACGGCTACACCTTC. V and J are TRBV6-5 and TRBJ1-2; 7 nucleotides agree with TRBD1. This CDR3 spans 14 amino acids. The junction had 12 bases not matched to a gene; V was cut back by 6 bases and J by 8 bases. Looked up from germline, CDR1 is MNHEY and CDR2 is SVGAGI.

This chain uses TRBV12-3 or TRBV12-4 with TRBJ2-2; D gene ambiguous. V gave up 3 bases and J gave up 6 bases, with 5 bases separating them. The CDR3 has 12 residues. CDR3 bases: TGTGCCAGCAGTTTTCTATCCGGGGAGCTGTTTTTT. Amino acid sequence: CASSFLSGELFF.

This chain joins TRBV30 and TRBJ2-3; possible D gene TRBD2, 6 bases. The CDR3 totals 15 residues. V was trimmed by 1 base and J by 0 bases, leaving 11 bases between them. CDR1 and CDR2 from the germline V gene are GTSNPN and SVGIG (reference sequence). This CDR3 is CAWSDLAGSTDTQYF. CDR3 nucleotide sequence: TGTGCCTGGAGTGACCTGGCGGGGAGCACAGATACGCAGTATTTT.

The chain is built from TRBV19 and TRBJ1-6; D might be TRBD1 (6 bases). CDR3 length: 14 residues. Between the trimmed V and J ends, which lost 6 bases and 10 bases, there was a span of 16 bases. Germline V CDR1 and CDR2: LNHDA, SQIVND (reference sequence). CDR3 coding DNA: TGTGCCAGTAGCTTTGCGTCAGGGGAATCACCCCTCCACTTT. Amino acids: CASSFASGESPLHF.